A selection of T cell receptor beta chains follows, all from one sample in a study of shared clonotypes between healthy human individuals. Using immunoSEQ multiplex PCR, the repertoire was profiled, and TCRdb retains in-frame clones only, with some absent. The sample has 2.3 million or so clones, 93% seen once. What was sequenced was naive CD4+ T cells from PBMCs. The origin of the receptors is a man younger than 35 in good health. Some clones in this sample may be carry-over from other donors' samples. Both conserved end residues are part of each CDR3. The D gene is left open where the match is weak. Clone size is stated in some rows and not others, as once, few, many or a class when expanded.

v_gene	j_gene	d_gene	abundance	CDR3nt	CDR3aa
TRBV7-8	TRBJ2-7	TRBD1	once	TGTGCCAGCAGCCAACGGGGACAGTTCTACGAGCAGTACTTC	CASSQRGQFYEQYF
TRBV15	TRBJ2-5	.	once	TGTGCCACCAGCCCGGGGACGGGCCAAGAGACCCAGTACTTC	CATSPGTGQETQYF
TRBV4-2	TRBJ2-3	.	.	TGTGCCAGCAGCCCGCCGGCCGGGGATACGCAGTATTTT	CASSPPAGDTQYF
TRBV7-2	TRBJ2-1	.	.	TGTGCCAGCAGCTCCCCTAGGGCGGTGCTCTCCTACAATGAGCAGTTCTTC	CASSSPRAVLSYNEQFF
TRBV9	TRBJ2-7	.	.	TGTGCCAGCAGCGTTACGGGAAGCTCCTACGAGCAGTACTTC	CASSVTGSSYEQYF
TRBV30	TRBJ1-2	.	.	TGTGCCTGGTCGGGAAATAACTATGGCTACACCTTC	CAWSGNNYGYTF
TRBV18	TRBJ2-2	.	.	TGTGCCAGCTCTTCCCAGGGCAACACGAACACCGGGGAGCTGTTTTTT	CASSSQGNTNTGELFF
TRBV5-1	TRBJ2-2	.	.	TGCGCCAGCAGCTTGGAAAGTCAGGGGAACACCGGGGAGCTGTTTTTT	CASSLESQGNTGELFF
TRBV21-1	TRBJ2-1	.	.	TGTGCCAGCAGCAAAGCTCGTGGCGGGGCTACCTACAATGAGCAGTTCTTC	CASSKARGGATYNEQFF
TRBV29-1	TRBJ2-5	.	.	TGCAGCGTCCAGGACGGCAGGAGGGAGACCCAGTACTTC	CSVQDGRRETQYF
TRBV7-2	TRBJ2-3	.	.	TGTGCCAGCAGCCGTGGTAGCTCGCCTAACACAGATACGCAGTATTTT	CASSRGSSPNTDTQYF
TRBV10-3	TRBJ1-2	.	.	TGTGCCATCAGTGAGTTAGCAGGGATCTATGGCTACACCTTC	CAISELAGIYGYTF
TRBV18	TRBJ2-7	.	.	TGTGCCAGCTCACAGATGGCCCTCCTCTCCTACGAGCAGTACTTC	CASSQMALLSYEQYF
TRBV5-4	TRBJ1-1	.	.	TGTGCCAGCAGCTTACCGGGGACACTGAACACTGAAGCTTTCTTT	CASSLPGTLNTEAFF
TRBV25-1	TRBJ2-3	.	.	TGTGCCAGCAGTGATTTGCAGGGGAGCACAGATACGCAGTATTTT	CASSDLQGSTDTQYF
TRBV29-1	TRBJ2-7	.	.	TGCAGCGTCGGGGGGCGGCTCAAGGACGAGCAGTACTTC	CSVGGRLKDEQYF
TRBV11-2	TRBJ2-2	.	.	TGTGCCAGCAGCTTAGCGCCCAGGGGTACCGGGGAGCTGTTTTTT	CASSLAPRGTGELFF
TRBV7-3	TRBJ2-2	TRBD1	.	TGTGCCAGCAGCTTAACCCGGGACAGCACCGGGGAGCTGTTTTTT	CASSLTRDSTGELFF
TRBV7-2	TRBJ1-2	.	.	TGTGCCAGCAGCCCAACGAAGTGGCATGGCTACACCTTC	CASSPTKWHGYTF
TRBV10-3	TRBJ1-4	.	.	TGTGCCATCAGTGAGACAGGGTCCGCTAATGAAAAACTGTTTTTT	CAISETGSANEKLFF
TRBV6-1	TRBJ1-1	TRBD1	.	TGTGCCAGCAGTGAGGGGACAGGGGGCATCGTCACTGAAGCTTTCTTT	CASSEGTGGIVTEAFF
TRBV5-4	TRBJ2-7	.	.	TGTGCCAGCAGCCCTAGGGGGTCGAACGAGCAGTACTTC	CASSPRGSNEQYF
TRBV11-2	TRBJ2-3	.	.	TGTGCCAGCAGCTTAGATCGTGGCGGAGATACGCAGTATTTT	CASSLDRGGDTQYF
TRBV5-1	TRBJ2-2	.	.	TGCGCCAGCACCCCGCGGGAAAGCGGGGAGCTGTTTTTT	CASTPRESGELFF
TRBV4-2	TRBJ2-7	TRBD2	.	TGTGCCAGCAGCCAAGATCGACTAGCGGGAGAGCAGTACTTC	CASSQDRLAGEQYF
TRBV5-5	TRBJ1-3	.	.	TGTGCCAGCAGTCCCGCGCCGAGAAACACCATATATTTT	CASSPAPRNTIYF
TRBV28	TRBJ2-3	TRBD2	.	TGTGCCAGCACGACTAGCGGGCTACGGGGAGATACGCAGTATTTT	CASTTSGLRGDTQYF
TRBV11-2	TRBJ2-1	.	.	TGTGCCAGCACCGGAAGGGGGCGGGAGACCTACAATGAGCAGTTCTTC	CASTGRGRETYNEQFF
TRBV19	TRBJ2-2	TRBD2	.	TGTGCCAGTGCCGCCGGGACTAGGAGAACCACGATCTTGTCCGGGGAGCTGTTTTTT	CASAAGTRRTTILSGELFF
TRBV2	TRBJ2-7	TRBD2	.	TGTGCCAGCAGTGAAGGGAGTAGCGGGAGTTTGCAGTACTTC	CASSEGSSGSLQYF
TRBV10-3	TRBJ2-7	TRBD1	.	TGTGCCATCAGTGACCAGGACAGGGCATACGAGCAGTACTTC	CAISDQDRAYEQYF
TRBV6-5	TRBJ2-7	TRBD1	once	TGTGCCAGCAGTTACTCGAAGGGCACAGGGGGCTACGAGCAGTACTTC	CASSYSKGTGGYEQYF
TRBV15	TRBJ2-1	.	.	TGTGCCACCAGCAGAGAGGTCAGGGGAATTGAGCAGTTCTTC	CATSREVRGIEQFF
TRBV5-1	TRBJ1-4	.	.	TGCGCCAGCAGCCTTGAATCGGGGCCTAATGAAAAACTGTTTTTT	CASSLESGPNEKLFF
TRBV5-1	TRBJ2-1	.	.	TGCGCCAGCAGCCCCCCGGGCAGCGGCTACAATGAGCAGTTCTTC	CASSPPGSGYNEQFF
TRBV6-1	TRBJ1-1	.	.	TGTGCCAGCAGTGACGGGCCAGGGAACACTGAAGCTTTCTTT	CASSDGPGNTEAFF